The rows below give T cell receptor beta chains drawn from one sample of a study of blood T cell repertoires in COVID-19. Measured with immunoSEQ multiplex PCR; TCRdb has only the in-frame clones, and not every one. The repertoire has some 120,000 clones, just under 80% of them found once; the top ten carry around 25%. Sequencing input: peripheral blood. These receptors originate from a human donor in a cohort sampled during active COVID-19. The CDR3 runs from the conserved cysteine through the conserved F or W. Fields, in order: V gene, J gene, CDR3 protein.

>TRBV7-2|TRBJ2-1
CASSVEQGLITSQFF
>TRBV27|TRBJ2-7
CASSPLGLASSYEQYF
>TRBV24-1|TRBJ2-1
CATSGILRGSSYNEQFF
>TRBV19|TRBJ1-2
CASSYRDLPGYTF
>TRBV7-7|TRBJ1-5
CASSLRTGGNQPQHF
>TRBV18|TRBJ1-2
CASSPPSTSGSGYTF
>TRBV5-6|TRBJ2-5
CASSLGSLAGVQETQYF
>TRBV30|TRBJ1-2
CAWRGTGMIRGYTF
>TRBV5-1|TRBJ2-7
CASSLGGLAGYGEQYF
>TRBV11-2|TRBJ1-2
CASSLGGDGYTF
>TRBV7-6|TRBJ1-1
CASSLEVRAMNTEAFF
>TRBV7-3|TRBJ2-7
CASSFTGTDSYEQYF
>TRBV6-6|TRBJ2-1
CASRARGGEQFF
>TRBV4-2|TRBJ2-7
CASSQGEAGGTYEQYF
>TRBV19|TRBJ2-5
CASSTSSGQETQYF
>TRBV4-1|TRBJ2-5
CASSQARRGLGETQYF
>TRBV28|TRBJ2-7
CASLSGDLLLQYF
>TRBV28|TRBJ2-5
CASSLSVLGAHQETQYF
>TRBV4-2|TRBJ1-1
CASRARGATEAFF
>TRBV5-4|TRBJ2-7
CASSSSRESVYEQYF
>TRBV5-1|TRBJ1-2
CASSSATGGAYGYTF
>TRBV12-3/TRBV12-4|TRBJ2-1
CASRTSGRTEQFF
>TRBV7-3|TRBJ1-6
CASSLLTEYNSPLHF
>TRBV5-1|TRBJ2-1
CASSDGLAGGSSYNEQFF
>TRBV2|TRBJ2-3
CASGQLNRDTQYF
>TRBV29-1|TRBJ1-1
CSLAELNDEAFF
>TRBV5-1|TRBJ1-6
CASSLDGDFDYNSPLHF
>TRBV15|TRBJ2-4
CATSRDLPWGVPLAKNIQYF
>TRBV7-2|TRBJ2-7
CASSLAFRAGELNEQYF
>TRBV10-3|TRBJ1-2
CAISRGQGADYGYTF
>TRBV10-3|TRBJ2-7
CAISPSSQRDYEQYF
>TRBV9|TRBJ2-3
CASSVGRGTDTQYF
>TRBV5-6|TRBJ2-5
CASSLWSTQETQYF
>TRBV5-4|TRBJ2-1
CASSSPGTGPHEQFF
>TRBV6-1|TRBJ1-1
CASSEYLTGGVNTEAFF
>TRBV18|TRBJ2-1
CASLGQGRSVF
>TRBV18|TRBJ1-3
CASSPVQGRSSGNTIYF